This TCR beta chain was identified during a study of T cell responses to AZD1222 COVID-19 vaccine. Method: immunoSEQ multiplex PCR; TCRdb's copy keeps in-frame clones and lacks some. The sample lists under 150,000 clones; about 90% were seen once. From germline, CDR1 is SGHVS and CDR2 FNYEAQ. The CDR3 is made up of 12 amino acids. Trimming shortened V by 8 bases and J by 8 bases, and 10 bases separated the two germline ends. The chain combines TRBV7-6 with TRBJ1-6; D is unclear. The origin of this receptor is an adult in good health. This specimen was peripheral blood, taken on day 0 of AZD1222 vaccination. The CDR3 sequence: CASGGPHSPLHF. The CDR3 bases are TGTGCCAGCGGAGGGCCCCATTCACCCCTCCACTTT.